Listed below are T cell receptor beta chains from one sample, sequenced in a study of T cell responses to AZD1222 COVID-19 vaccine. The data were produced by immunoSEQ multiplex PCR, yet TCRdb's version contains in-frame clones alone and is incomplete. The repertoire holds under 35,000 clones, with more than 75% as singletons. Source: peripheral blood, taken 28 days after the second AZD1222 dose. The receptors derive from an adult who received the AZD1222 COVID-19 vaccine. Each CDR3 is given with its conserved first and last residue. Fields, in order: D gene, V gene, clone size, CDR3 protein. The D gene is left open where the match is weak. Part of the rows lack a size; the others show once, few, many or a class for expanded clones.

D gene: -
V gene: TRBV5-4
clone size: once
CDR3 protein: CASSLDGVGPQHF

D gene: TRBD1
V gene: TRBV11-3
clone size: -
CDR3 protein: CASSPRQGMRAFF

D gene: TRBD1
V gene: TRBV7-2
clone size: -
CDR3 protein: CASSSRTGLEKLFF

D gene: -
V gene: TRBV5-1
clone size: -
CDR3 protein: CASSLGGNTEAFF

D gene: -
V gene: TRBV14
clone size: -
CDR3 protein: CASSQGGYEQYF

D gene: -
V gene: TRBV7-2
clone size: -
CDR3 protein: CASSSDLRLQAFF

D gene: -
V gene: TRBV7-9
clone size: once
CDR3 protein: CASSPPGQGGGKLFF

D gene: -
V gene: TRBV6-5
clone size: -
CDR3 protein: CASSVGRLRTGELFF

D gene: TRBD1
V gene: TRBV19
clone size: -
CDR3 protein: CASRGQGINYGYTF

D gene: TRBD2
V gene: TRBV4-1
clone size: once
CDR3 protein: CASSQIGLAGSLYF

D gene: TRBD1
V gene: TRBV30
clone size: -
CDR3 protein: CAWRAGGSNQPQHF

D gene: -
V gene: TRBV10-3
clone size: -
CDR3 protein: CAISAERLADLYNEQFF

D gene: -
V gene: TRBV14
clone size: -
CDR3 protein: CASSQLSSWGYTF

D gene: -
V gene: TRBV7-3
clone size: -
CDR3 protein: CASSLNWQNEQFF

D gene: -
V gene: TRBV29-1
clone size: -
CDR3 protein: CSTRDPLAQKQYF

D gene: TRBD2
V gene: TRBV28
clone size: once
CDR3 protein: CASSTSGVNTGELFF

D gene: -
V gene: TRBV27
clone size: -
CDR3 protein: CASSLSGEQYF

D gene: -
V gene: TRBV5-5
clone size: -
CDR3 protein: CASSLAGGSYEQYF

D gene: TRBD1
V gene: TRBV19
clone size: -
CDR3 protein: CASTEQGATEAFF

D gene: TRBD1
V gene: TRBV5-4
clone size: -
CDR3 protein: CASSPGGAGHEKLFF

D gene: TRBD2
V gene: TRBV10-3
clone size: -
CDR3 protein: CAISVPGAGPEDTQYF

D gene: TRBD2
V gene: TRBV18
clone size: once
CDR3 protein: CASSPLAGGRSYNEQFF

D gene: -
V gene: TRBV7-3
clone size: -
CDR3 protein: CASSPPGTPNEQYF

D gene: -
V gene: TRBV19
clone size: -
CDR3 protein: CASSIVANRGGELFF

D gene: -
V gene: TRBV14
clone size: -
CDR3 protein: CASSLRWAGYTF

D gene: TRBD2
V gene: TRBV24-1
clone size: -
CDR3 protein: CATSGRGDNEQFF

D gene: -
V gene: TRBV4-3
clone size: few
CDR3 protein: CASSQEGLQSYEQYF

D gene: -
V gene: TRBV30
clone size: -
CDR3 protein: CAWSMGAPGYTF

D gene: -
V gene: TRBV7-7
clone size: -
CDR3 protein: CASSSGGEQFF

D gene: -
V gene: TRBV7-9
clone size: -
CDR3 protein: CASSLGGGSPLHF

D gene: TRBD2
V gene: TRBV7-3
clone size: -
CDR3 protein: CASSSGLAGETQYF

D gene: TRBD1
V gene: TRBV29-1
clone size: few
CDR3 protein: CSFRPGGTGNTIYF

D gene: TRBD2
V gene: TRBV27
clone size: -
CDR3 protein: CASSPYSGGAYEQYF

D gene: -
V gene: TRBV6-2/TRBV6-3
clone size: -
CDR3 protein: CASSNLGGTTQGTEAFF

D gene: -
V gene: TRBV2
clone size: -
CDR3 protein: CASNSHRTTNEKLFF

D gene: -
V gene: TRBV12-3/TRBV12-4
clone size: -
CDR3 protein: CASSLLIPTIYF

D gene: -
V gene: TRBV6-2/TRBV6-3
clone size: -
CDR3 protein: CASSYGPQTAKNIQYF